The 13 T cell receptor beta chains listed next were all sequenced from one sample in a study of blood T cell repertoires in COVID-19. The table came from immunoSEQ multiplex PCR; TCRdb's copy has only in-frame clones and leaves some out. The sample lists about 250,000 clones; 86% were seen once. Sequencing was done on a sample of peripheral blood. These receptor sequences come from a woman of 80 years or more with COVID-19, enrolled during active disease.

This clone appeared a few times. The chain employs TRBV28 and TRBJ1-6; D gene uncertain. The CDR3 loop spans 14 amino acids. The germline gives CDR1 MDHEN, CDR2 SYDVKM. DNA for the CDR3: TGTGTGGTTTCGTCTAGCTCCTATAATTCACCCCTCCACTTT. The encoded protein is CVVSSSSYNSPLHF.

This chain uses TRBV28 with TRBJ2-1, with D perhaps TRBD2 (6 bases). This CDR3 region has 15 residues. V gave up 5 bases and J gave up 5 bases, with 16 bases separating them. Germline V CDR1 and CDR2: MDHEN, SYDVKM. This CDR3 reads CASSTPGTVDNEQFF. Here the CDR3 DNA reads TGTGCCAGCAGTACCCCCGGGACTGTAGACAATGAGCAGTTCTTC.

V and J are TRBV2 and TRBJ2-6; maybe TRBD2 (5 bases). This CDR3 has 17 amino acids. V lost 7 bases to trimming and J lost 1 base, with 17 bases between them. Germline CDR1 SNHLY, CDR2 FYNNEI. The DNA for the CDR3 is TGTGCCAGCACATCCCACAACACGGGGTCTGGGGCCAACGTCCTGACTTTC. It translates to CASTSHNTGSGANVLTF. Full variable domain (remainder filled in from reference TRBV2 and TRBJ2-6): EPEVTQTPSHQVTQMGQEVILRCVPISNHLYFYWYRQILGQKVEFLVSFYNNEISEKSEIFDDQFSVERPDGSNFTLKIRSTKLEDSAMYFCASTSHNTGSGANVLTFGAGSRLTVL.

This clone appeared once. The rearrangement links TRBV7-2 to TRBJ1-4; no firm D call. CDR1 SGHTA and CDR2 FQGNSA come from the germline V gene. The CDR3 is 16 amino acids. V lost 1 base to trimming and J lost 10 bases, with 19 bases between them. CDR3 amino acids: CASSLGDMTPLGKLFF. CDR3 coding DNA: TGTGCCAGCAGCTTAGGCGACATGACGCCACTTGGAAAACTGTTTTTT.

The chain employs TRBV10-3 and TRBJ1-3; D possibly corresponds to TRBD1 (6 bases). V lost 2 bases and J lost 0, with 11 bases in between. This CDR3 contains 16 residues. In germline, CDR1 is ENHRY, CDR2 SYGVKD. In nucleotides, the CDR3 is TGTGCCATCAGTGAGACAGACAGGATCTCTGGAAACACCATATATTTT. Translated: CAISETDRISGNTIYF.

This clone is a singleton in its sample. The chain couples TRBV3-1 (or the pseudogene TRBV3-2) to TRBJ2-5; D gene unclear. Deletions cut 6 bases from V and 4 bases from J, with 6 bases between. CDR3 length equals 11 residues. CDR1 is LGHDT and CDR2 is YNNKEL in the germline V gene (reference sequence). CDR3 coding DNA: TGTGCCAGCAGTTACAGAGAGACCCAGTACTTC. Protein product: CASSYRETQYF.

The CDR3 DNA sequence: TGTGCCAGTAGTACCATGGGGACATCGTCTGGAAACACCATATATTTT. The encoded protein is CASSTMGTSSGNTIYF. This chain links TRBV19 with TRBJ1-3; a weak D match, TRBD1 (6 bases). The germline gives CDR1 LNHDA, CDR2 SQIVND (reference sequence). Trimming stripped 4 bases from V and 1 base from J, with 14 bases between. The CDR3 consists of 16 residues.

This rearrangement joins TRBV5-1 to TRBJ1-4; no clear D. The CDR3 is 14 amino acids. V lost 1 base to trimming and J lost 8 bases, with 12 bases between them. Germline V lookup: CDR1 SGHRS, CDR2 YFSETQ. Written as DNA, the CDR3 is TGCGCCAGCAGCTTGAACCATCCGGTGGAAAAACTGTTTTTT. Encoded protein: CASSLNHPVEKLFF.

The chain combines TRBV11-2 with TRBJ2-7, with 13 bases identical to TRBD2. V was clipped by 5 bases and J by 3 bases; unmatched bases: 7. The CDR3 contains 16 residues. Germline lookup yields CDR1 SGHAT and CDR2 FQNNGV. Here the CDR3 DNA reads TGTGCCAGCAGCCTGGGACTAGCGGGGAGGGACTACGAGCAGTACTTC. Protein product: CASSLGLAGRDYEQYF.

The chain employs TRBV30 and TRBJ1-1; D remains unclear. Trimming cost V 5 bases and J 5 bases, with 12 bases left between them. CDR1 and CDR2 (germline): GTSNPN, SVGIG (reference sequence). The CDR3 sequence is 12 residues long. CDR3 region: CAWSAGGTEAFF. For the CDR3, the DNA is TGTGCCTGGTCTGCGGGCGGGACTGAAGCTTTCTTT.

This CDR3 reads CASSPGGAGVEAFF. In DNA form, the CDR3 reads TGTGCCAGCAGCCCAGGGGGTGCAGGGGTTGAAGCTTTCTTT. The J gene is TRBJ1-1, the V gene TRBV11-3, with TRBD1 matching over 7 bases. Germline V gene lookup returns CDR1 SGHNT and CDR2 YENEEA. The V gene end was trimmed by 5 bases and the J gene end by 7 bases; junction bases not matched to a gene: 10. The CDR3 extends over 14 amino acids.

This clone was detected only once. The chain employs TRBV7-2 and TRBJ2-2; possibly TRBD1 for D (6 bases). CDR3 size: 16 residues. CDR1 is SGHTA and CDR2 is FQGNSA in the germline V gene. The V gene lost 0 bases and the J gene lost 5 bases, with 13 bases spanning the gap. CDR3 residues: CASSLAEGVATGELFF. The DNA of the CDR3 is TGTGCCAGCAGCTTAGCAGAGGGGGTGGCTACCGGGGAGCTGTTTTTT.

The rearrangement links TRBV6-5 to TRBJ2-7, with D unresolved. From germline, CDR1 is MNHEY and CDR2 SVGAGI. Trimming took 7 bases from V and 3 from J, leaving 10 bases between them. The CDR3 is 12 residues long. CDR3 nucleotides: TGTGCCAGCACCTCATGGAGCTACGAGCAGTACGTC. It is translated as CASTSWSYEQYV.